This T cell receptor beta chain was recorded in a study of T cells in Graves' hyperthyroidism and ophthalmopathy. Findings and limits, study-wide: Most thyroid clonotypes expanded above 0.001 appeared in blood too.

RNA transcripts served as the template for amplifying TCR beta CDR3 regions. A set of HTBI primers served as the primers for a first-round RT-PCR of the TCR CDR3. TCRdb reanalysed the multiplex PCR reads using MiXCR and keeps one entry per CDR3 protein. The repertoire includes some 720,000 distinct CDR3 sequences, over 15% of them detected once, and approximately 8.4% sits in the top ten. Many counts were recorded for this clonotype. Its cognate antigen is unknown. Uncontrolled infection, other autoimmune disease, pregnancy and lactation each barred patients from inclusion. The PBMCs were sourced from fresh peripheral blood (approximately 9.6 ml). Sequenced: blood. This clonotype was obtained from a man aged 18-30 years with Graves' hyperthyroidism.

CDR3 loop: CASGGTGGVRYEQYF. DNA for the CDR3: TGTGCTAGTGGGGGCACAGGGGGTGTTCGATACGAGCAGTACTTC. The rearrangement joins TRBV12-5 to TRBJ2-7; 8 nucleotides align to TRBD1. CDR1 and CDR2 (germline): LGHNT, FRNRAP. J gave up 4 bases and V 6 bases, and 11 bases lay outside the gene matches. This CDR3 spans 15 amino acids.